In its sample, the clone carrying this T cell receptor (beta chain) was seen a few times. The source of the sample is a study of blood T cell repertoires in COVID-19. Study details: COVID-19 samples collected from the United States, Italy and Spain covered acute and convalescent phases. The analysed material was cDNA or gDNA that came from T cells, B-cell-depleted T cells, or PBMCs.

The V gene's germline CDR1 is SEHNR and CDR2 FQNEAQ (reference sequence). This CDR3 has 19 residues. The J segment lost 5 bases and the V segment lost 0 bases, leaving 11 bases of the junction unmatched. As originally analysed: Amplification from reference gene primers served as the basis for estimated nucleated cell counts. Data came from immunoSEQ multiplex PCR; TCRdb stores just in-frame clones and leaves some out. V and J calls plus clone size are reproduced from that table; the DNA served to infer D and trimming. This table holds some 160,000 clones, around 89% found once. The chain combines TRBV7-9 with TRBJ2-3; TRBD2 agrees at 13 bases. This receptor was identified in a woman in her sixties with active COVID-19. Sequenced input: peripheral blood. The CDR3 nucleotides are TGTGCCAGCAGCTTAGCCGGGACTAGCGGGAAGCGATCCTTAGATACGCAGTATTTT. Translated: CASSLAGTSGKRSLDTQYF.